This TCR beta chain came from a study of shared clonotypes between healthy human individuals. Germline CDR1 reads LNHDA; CDR2 reads SQIVND (reference sequence). Trimming shortened V by 9 bases and J by 4 bases, and 19 bases separated the two germline ends. The CDR3 covers 15 residues. In the authors' methods: In the immunoSEQ data, sequences were junction-only and lacked quality scores, so filtering differed. Some clones are missing from TCRdb's copy, which holds only in-frame ones; the method was immunoSEQ multiplex PCR. D and trimming were read from the DNA, whereas the V and J calls and clone size are those reported in that table. The data show around 1,000,000 clones, approximately 80% seen once. Each sample came from a Caucasian adult donor living in Nashville, Tennessee. CD4+ cells underwent separation, giving CD45RA+ naive and CD45RA-negative memory subsets.

This sequence was found in a man between 18 and 29 years old in good health. Some clones in this sample may be carry-over from other donors' samples. The sample was memory CD4+ T cells from PBMCs. Subset of the sample: CD45RA-negative fraction. This chain joins TRBV19 and TRBJ2-1; perhaps TRBD2 as D (7 bases). CDR3 amino acids: CARRGGPKIYNEQFF. CDR3 bases: TGTGCCAGGAGGGGGGGACCCAAAATTTACAATGAGCAGTTCTTC.